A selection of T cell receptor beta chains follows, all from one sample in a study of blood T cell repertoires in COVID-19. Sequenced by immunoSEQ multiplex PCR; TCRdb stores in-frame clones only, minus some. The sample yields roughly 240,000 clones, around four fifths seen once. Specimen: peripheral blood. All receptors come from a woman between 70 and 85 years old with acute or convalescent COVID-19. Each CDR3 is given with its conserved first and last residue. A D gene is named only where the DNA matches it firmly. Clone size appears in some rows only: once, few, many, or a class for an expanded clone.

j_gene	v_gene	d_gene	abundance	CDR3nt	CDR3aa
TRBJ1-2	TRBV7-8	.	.	TGTGCCAGCAGCCTGCAGGAACGGGGCTACACCTTC	CASSLQERGYTF
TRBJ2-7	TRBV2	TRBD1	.	TGTGCCAGCAGTTCCGACAGGGTGGAAACCTACGAGCAGTACTTC	CASSSDRVETYEQYF
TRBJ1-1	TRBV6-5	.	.	TGTGCCAGCAGACCTCTGGGGGGTTGGGATGAAGCTTTCTTT	CASRPLGGWDEAFF
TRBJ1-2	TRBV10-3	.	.	TGTGCCACCACAGGTTTAGACTATGGCTACACCTTC	CATTGLDYGYTF
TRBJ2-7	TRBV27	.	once	TGTGCCAGCAGTCTACAGGCCTCTGAGAGGTCCCTCTACGAGCAGTACTTC	CASSLQASERSLYEQYF
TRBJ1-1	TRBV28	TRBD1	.	TGTGCCAGCAGTTCTCGCGGGACAGGGTTTCCTGAAGCTTTCTTT	CASSSRGTGFPEAFF
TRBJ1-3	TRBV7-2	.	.	TGTGCCAGCAGCCCCAGGGGTGCTGGAAACACCATATATTTT	CASSPRGAGNTIYF
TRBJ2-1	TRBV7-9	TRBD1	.	TGTGCCAGCAGCCACGCAGGGGGCGGAGGTGAGCAGTTCTTC	CASSHAGGGGEQFF
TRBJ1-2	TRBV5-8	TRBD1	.	TGTGCCAGCAGCCCCGACAGGGTTTACTATGGCTACACCTTC	CASSPDRVYYGYTF
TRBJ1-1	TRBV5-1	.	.	TGCGCCAGCAGCCAAACAGAAAACACTGAAGCTTTCTTT	CASSQTENTEAFF
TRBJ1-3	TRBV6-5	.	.	TGTGCCAGCAGTTACTCGTATGGAAACACCATATATTTT	CASSYSYGNTIYF
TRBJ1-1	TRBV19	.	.	TGTGCCAGTAGTGCCGGGACAACAAACACTGAAGCTTTCTTT	CASSAGTTNTEAFF
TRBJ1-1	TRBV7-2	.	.	TGTGCCAGCAGCTTATCGATCCGGACTGAAGCTTTCTTT	CASSLSIRTEAFF